These T cell receptor beta chains were read from a single sample in a study of multiple sclerosis patients with progressive multifocal leukoencephalopathy. Clones were sequenced by immunoSEQ multiplex PCR, and TCRdb holds only the in-frame ones, with some missing. This sample has fewer than 35,000 clones, with approximately 84% found just once. This specimen consisted of PBMCs, obtained from a patient treated with natalizumab. The receptors were gathered from a human donor with progressive multifocal leukoencephalopathy. Both conserved end residues are part of each CDR3. Fields, in order: V gene, J gene, clone size, D gene, CDR3 DNA, CDR3 protein. D genes are given only for firm matches. Clone sizes are given selectively: once, few, many, or a class where the clone is expanded.

>TRBV5-1|TRBJ2-7|.|TRBD1
TGCGCCAGCAGCTTGGCAGGACAGGGTCCGGCTAGTTCCTACGAGCAGTACTTC
CASSLAGQGPASSYEQYF
>TRBV9|TRBJ2-2|.|TRBD2
TGTGCCAGCAGCCCCGGGGAACTAGCGGGAGCAGGCACCGGGGAGCTGTTTTTT
CASSPGELAGAGTGELFF
>TRBV9|TRBJ1-4|.|TRBD1
TGTGCCAGCAGCGCGGACAGGGGGGGCGAAAAACTGTTTTTT
CASSADRGGEKLFF
>TRBV11-2|TRBJ2-5|.|.
TGTGCCAGCAGCCCAAATCTACTCCAAGAGACCCAGTACTTC
CASSPNLLQETQYF
>TRBV28|TRBJ2-7|.|.
TGTGCCAGCAGCCCAATCAAGGGTCCCGTCCTCGTAGTCTACGAGCAGTACTTC
CASSPIKGPVLVVYEQYF
>TRBV28|TRBJ1-5|.|.
TGTGCCAGTAAGTTTAGGGGGTCCGGGGGCGATCAGCCCCAGCATTTT
CASKFRGSGGDQPQHF
>TRBV4-3|TRBJ1-5|.|.
TGCGCCAGCAGCCAAGACTTCCCTTATCAGCCCCAGCATTTT
CASSQDFPYQPQHF
>TRBV5-6|TRBJ1-1|.|.
TGTGCCAGCAGCTCCAGGTACACTGAAGCTTTCTTT
CASSSRYTEAFF
>TRBV2|TRBJ2-2|.|.
TGTGCCAGCAGTGGGACAATACCAGCGAACACCGGGGAGCTGTTTTTT
CASSGTIPANTGELFF
>TRBV7-8|TRBJ1-3|.|.
TGTGCCAGCAGCTTAGTTATAGGCAGCGGAAACACCATATATTTT
CASSLVIGSGNTIYF
>TRBV19|TRBJ2-1|.|TRBD1
TGTGCCAGTAGTATTCGAGACAGGGGGGGAGGAAATGAGCAGTTCTTC
CASSIRDRGGGNEQFF
>TRBV7-8|TRBJ1-1|once|.
TGTGCCAGCAGCTTACGGGTTGATGAAGCTTTCTTT
CASSLRVDEAFF
>TRBV27|TRBJ1-1|.|.
TGTGCCAGCAAGACAGCAATGAACACTGAAGCTTTCTTT
CASKTAMNTEAFF
>TRBV29-1|TRBJ1-2|.|.
TGCAGCGTGACCTATTACGAGGGGCCCAACTATGGCTACACCTTC
CSVTYYEGPNYGYTF
>TRBV2|TRBJ2-7|once|TRBD1
TGTGCCAGCAAACGAGCGAAGGGACAGGGGATAGAAGAGCAGTACTTC
CASKRAKGQGIEEQYF
>TRBV30|TRBJ1-5|.|TRBD1
TGTGCCTGGAGTGGACAGGGTCGTCAGCCCCAGCATTTT
CAWSGQGRQPQHF
>TRBV19|TRBJ1-1|.|.
TGTGCCAGTAGTTCTCGGACGTCGACTGAAGCTTTCTTT
CASSSRTSTEAFF
>TRBV2|TRBJ1-1|.|TRBD1
TGTGCCAGCAGGGGGGGGACAGGGAACACTGAAGCTTTCTTT
CASRGGTGNTEAFF
>TRBV6-5|TRBJ1-1|.|.
TGTGCCAGCAGTTACTCTATCGGGCCGAACACTGAAGCTTTCTTT
CASSYSIGPNTEAFF
>TRBV5-6|TRBJ2-1|.|TRBD2
TGTGCCAGCAGCTTGGGCGGGAGGGCCGTCAATGAGCAGTTCTTC
CASSLGGRAVNEQFF
>TRBV15|TRBJ1-5|once|.
TGTGCCACCAGCGGGGGGGTTTCATTGAGCAATCAGCCCCAGCATTTT
CATSGGVSLSNQPQHF
>TRBV28|TRBJ2-7|.|TRBD2
TGTGCCAGCAGTTCCATTTCCGGGACTAGCTATTCCTACGAGCAGTACTTC
CASSSISGTSYSYEQYF
>TRBV13|TRBJ2-7|.|TRBD1
TGTGCCAGCAGCTTGTCCGGGACAGGGGTCTACGAGCAGTACTTC
CASSLSGTGVYEQYF
>TRBV28|TRBJ2-7|.|TRBD1
TGTGCCAGCAGTTTAGCGACAGGGCTACCCTCCTACGAGCAGTACTTC
CASSLATGLPSYEQYF
>TRBV7-9|TRBJ1-4|.|TRBD1
TGTGCCAGCAGCTCCTTTAGCCGGGACAGAGGTAATGAAAAACTGTTTTTT
CASSSFSRDRGNEKLFF
>TRBV25-1|TRBJ2-3|.|.
TGTGCCAGCAGGTCGGGCCTCAGCACAGATACGCAGTATTTT
CASRSGLSTDTQYF
>TRBV15|TRBJ2-3|.|.
TGTGCCACCAGCAGAGATTGGGGAATAGGCACAGATACGCAGTATTTT
CATSRDWGIGTDTQYF
>TRBV7-2|TRBJ1-1|.|TRBD1
TGTGCCAGCAGCCCAATAACCGGGACAGGGGGGACTGAAGCTTTCTTT
CASSPITGTGGTEAFF
>TRBV5-1|TRBJ1-2|.|.
TGCGCCAGCGGGACGGCGGGAGCTAACTATGGCTACACCTTC
CASGTAGANYGYTF
>TRBV28|TRBJ1-5|.|.
TGTGCCAGCAGGGACAGTCTTAATCAGCCCCAGCATTTT
CASRDSLNQPQHF
>TRBV4-3|TRBJ2-7|once|.
TGCGCCAGCAGCCAAGATGCAACTATCGTGGCCTACGAGCAGTACTTC
CASSQDATIVAYEQYF
>TRBV28|TRBJ2-7|.|.
TGTGCCAGCAGTTATTCTCTAGGCGAGCAGTACTTC
CASSYSLGEQYF
>TRBV14|TRBJ2-3|.|.
TGTGCCAGCAGCCCACAGATTGATACGCAGTATTTT
CASSPQIDTQYF
>TRBV4-1|TRBJ1-1|.|.
TGCGCCAGCAGCCAGTCCAGGGGCACTAACACTGAAGCTTTCTTT
CASSQSRGTNTEAFF
>TRBV19|TRBJ1-5|.|TRBD1
TGTGCCAGTAGTACCCCGCCCTCTGGACAGGGGTCGAGACAGCCCCAGCATTTT
CASSTPPSGQGSRQPQHF
>TRBV25-1|TRBJ1-2|.|.
TGTGCCAGCAGCCCGAACCTCAGGGGAGGCTACACCTTC
CASSPNLRGGYTF
>TRBV5-1|TRBJ1-4|.|.
TGCGCCAGCACCCCCGGGGGTCTGGGTAATGAAAAACTGTTTTTT
CASTPGGLGNEKLFF
>TRBV29-1|TRBJ1-1|.|.
TGCAGCGTCCAGACACCGGGGAACACTGAAGCTTTCTTT
CSVQTPGNTEAFF
>TRBV7-6|TRBJ2-7|.|.
TGTGCCAGCAGCTTAACACTTGGCGTGGTGAGCCACACCCCCAGAAACGAGCAGTACTTC
CASSLTLGVVSHTPRNEQYF
>TRBV7-2|TRBJ2-7|.|TRBD2
TGTGCCAGCAGCTTAGAATGGGAGGGGCCATACGAGCAGTACTTC
CASSLEWEGPYEQYF
>TRBV6-6|TRBJ2-1|.|.
TGTGCCAGCAGTTACCGTCCCAATGAGCAGTTCTTC
CASSYRPNEQFF
>TRBV5-4|TRBJ1-2|.|.
TGTGCCAGCAGCCCGGACAGCTATGGCTACACCTTC
CASSPDSYGYTF
>TRBV27|TRBJ2-7|.|TRBD1
TGTGCCAGCAGGGGACAGAACTCCTACGAGCAGTACTTC
CASRGQNSYEQYF